This is a list of T cell receptor beta chains from one sample in a study of blood T cell repertoires in COVID-19. This table comes from immunoSEQ multiplex PCR, and its TCRdb copy is limited to in-frame clones, with some not included. The sample has about 140,000 clones, roughly 87% seen once. The material sequenced was peripheral blood. All receptors derive from a woman in her forties or fifties with acute or convalescent COVID-19. The conserved cysteine and the conserved F or W are not part of the CDR3 here. Clone size is not always given. Where it is, it says once, few, many or a class for expanded clones.

cdr3_aa	v_call	clone_size	j_call
ATSRDGGSSYEQY	TRBV15	.	TRBJ2-7
ATSDPGQSYEQY	TRBV24-1	.	TRBJ2-7
AWASSLNTGELF	TRBV30	once	TRBJ2-2
ASSFGGRDTQY	TRBV19	.	TRBJ2-3
ASSVGRGNQPQH	TRBV2	.	TRBJ1-5
ASRISEGLQDEQF	TRBV2	.	TRBJ2-1
ASSLGTGGETQY	TRBV11-2	few	TRBJ2-5
ASSWEGGADTQY	TRBV6-5	.	TRBJ2-3
ASSRGGREYEQY	TRBV9	.	TRBJ2-7
AWTTLIGGVTQY	TRBV30	.	TRBJ2-3
ASSRGLSTDTQY	TRBV3-1/TRBV3-2	.	TRBJ2-3
ASTLGLPNQPQH	TRBV7-9	.	TRBJ1-5
ASSESGQPYEQY	TRBV10-2	.	TRBJ2-7
ASRSTGSGQPQH	TRBV6-5	few	TRBJ1-5
SVEFEPGPHNSPLH	TRBV29-1	.	TRBJ1-6
ATSSDRGVGYT	TRBV15	.	TRBJ1-2
ASSFGVYATASDGYT	TRBV7-9	.	TRBJ1-2
ASSSIMNTEAF	TRBV11-3	.	TRBJ1-1
ASSYGTPGGTDTQY	TRBV6-6	.	TRBJ2-3
ASSLATGYGYT	TRBV5-1	.	TRBJ1-2
ASSPVGLADPYEQY	TRBV5-1	once	TRBJ2-7
ASSWSQNTGELF	TRBV27	.	TRBJ2-2
ASSSQDRGYGYT	TRBV6-5	.	TRBJ1-2
ASIGTSGQETQY	TRBV19	.	TRBJ2-5
ASSLAGQGNQPQH	TRBV5-1	.	TRBJ1-5
ASSIQGGYGYT	TRBV19	.	TRBJ1-2
RGSHQPQH	TRBV5-6	.	TRBJ1-5
ASSSTSQGVNYGYT	TRBV13	.	TRBJ1-2
ASSDIRTLRGMYNSPLH	TRBV5-1	few	TRBJ1-6
ASSFTSGIQTQY	TRBV5-6	.	TRBJ2-5
ASSPRTGGYT	TRBV6-5	.	TRBJ1-2
SASRRGPNTGELF	TRBV20-1	.	TRBJ2-2
ASSQEGAQNQPQH	TRBV4-2	.	TRBJ1-5
ASSVRGLGTDTQY	TRBV9	.	TRBJ2-3
ASSLARAFEQY	TRBV5-4	few	TRBJ2-7
ASSPNWTGANTGELF	TRBV18	.	TRBJ2-2
AWSVQTGPNSPLH	TRBV30	.	TRBJ1-6